The sequence of this T cell receptor (beta chain) was determined in a study of T cells after yellow fever vaccination. The overall study: Low-cell-number fractions underwent preparation using SMART-Seq v4 Ultra Low Input. Points from the study as a whole: Clonotypes found in both CD4 and CD8 compartments made up a small share. Post-booster repertoires again held most primary-vaccination clones (roughly 95% CD4, over 80% CD8).

Regarding this clonotype: Its antigen is undetermined.

The V gene's germline CDR1 is SGHRS and CDR2 YFSETQ. This CDR3 comprises 16 residues. The trim removed 4 bases at V and 7 bases at J, leaving 8 bases unmatched. The TCR cDNA carried a universal primer site and UMIs from 5'RACE template switching. TCRdb processed the 5' RACE reads anew with MiXCR; each CDR3 protein has one entry. This sample carries 450,000 to 650,000 distinct CDR3 sequences, 13% of them seen once, and the ten largest clones take more than 13%. The chain employs TRBV5-1 and TRBJ2-7; 16 nucleotides agree with TRBD2. Sequenced material: PBMCs, taken on the day of the yellow fever booster vaccination. This TCR came from a man aged 25-45 years who received the YFV17D yellow fever vaccine. CDR3 sequence: CASSIGTSGRAGEQYF. CDR3 DNA sequence: TGCGCCAGCAGCATTGGGACTAGCGGGAGGGCGGGGGAGCAGTACTTC. The full variable domain, completed using reference TRBV5-1 and TRBJ2-7, is KAGVTQTPRYLIKTRGQQVTLSCSPISGHRSVSWYQQTPGQGLQFLFEYFSETQRNKGNFPGRFSGRQFSNSRSEMNVSTLELGDSALYLCASSIGTSGRAGEQYFGPGTRLTVT.